One T cell receptor beta chain is described in this entry. This sample was taken from a study of blood T cell repertoires in COVID-19. Whole-study context: Sites in the United States, Italy and Spain provided acute and convalescent COVID-19 samples.

Those who participated ranged in age from about 18 to 89 years and resided in around 22 US areas. Participants reported their clinical history, and cohort assignment relied on those reports. Original processing notes: Researchers report that nucleated cell counts were estimated from reference gene primer amplification. Repertoires were generated with immunoSEQ multiplex PCR, while TCRdb's copy carries only in-frame clones and drops some. Clonal size and the V and J genes are those of that table, whereas D and trimming came from the DNA. The sample carries about 200,000 clones, around 88% recorded once. CDR1 LNHNV and CDR2 YYDKDF come from the germline V gene (reference sequence). Trimming took off 0 bases at V and 5 bases at J, with 10 bases between the two ends. The CDR3 is 14 residues long.

The gene calls are TRBV15 and TRBJ1-2, with D tentatively TRBD1 (5 bases). What was sequenced was PBMCs or T cells enriched from blood (not recorded which). This sequence was found in a man aged 35 to 55 with acute COVID-19. The CDR3 loop reads CATSRERAGYGYTF. CDR3 coding DNA: TGTGCCACCAGCAGAGAAAGGGCAGGGTATGGCTACACCTTC.